The T cell receptor beta chain under discussion was sequenced for a study of vaccination and CD4 T cells after COVID-19. The treatment is: roughly 10-day PBMC culture with coronavirus spike peptide pools or control peptides (ViraFEST assay). Peptide pools at 8 to 10 ug/ml, together with 10 IU/ml IL-2, were added to cultures of approximately 1.9 million PBMCs per well. The Oncomine TCR Beta short-read assay was what sequenced the DNA obtained from cultured CD4+ T cells. Genomic DNA extraction was carried out from cultured CD4+ T cells. TCRdb re-called the PCR reads with MiXCR, one entry per CDR3 protein. The profile covers 9,500 to 15,000 distinct CDR3 sequences, with 50% to 55% appearing a single time and 33% taken by the ten largest. By its share, this clonotype is large. What it binds is unknown. The V gene's germline CDR1 is DFQATT and CDR2 SNEGSKA (reference sequence). The junction had 6 bases not matched to a gene; V was cut back by 1 base and J by 7 bases. The CDR3 sequence is 15 residues long.

The chain carries TRBV20-1 and TRBJ2-1; 11 bases are shared with TRBD2. Input material: CD4+ T cells from blood, cultured in vitro. The sequence came from a human donor who had recovered from COVID-19. CDR3 DNA: TGCAGTGCTAGAGGTAGCGGGGGGGTTATTAATGAGCAGTTCTTC. It specifies CSARGSGGVINEQFF.